These T cell receptor beta chains were read from a single sample in a study of cytomegalovirus exposure and HLA in healthy donors. Profiled with immunoSEQ multiplex PCR; TCRdb holds only in-frame clones, not every one. The table lists around 170,000 clones, 81% of them singletons, with approximately 1.2% in the top ten. Sample: PBMCs. These receptors originate from a man aged 50-59 years in good health and CMV-seropositive. The CDR3 runs from the conserved cysteine through the conserved F or W. A D gene is named only where the DNA matches it firmly. Rows give clone size only sometimes, using once, few, many, or a class for an expanded clone.

V	D	J	size	CDR3	DNA
TRBV15	TRBD2	TRBJ2-7	-	CATSSTSEWYEQYF	TGTGCCACCAGCAGTACTAGCGAGTGGTACGAGCAGTACTTC
TRBV5-4	-	TRBJ2-1	-	CASSLDRFSSYNEQFF	TGTGCCAGCAGCTTGGACAGATTCAGCTCCTACAATGAGCAGTTCTTC
TRBV30	-	TRBJ1-5	-	CAWSVDYNQPQHF	TGTGCCTGGAGTGTGGACTATAATCAGCCCCAGCATTTT
TRBV5-1	-	TRBJ2-3	-	CASCPRFSDPDTQYF	TGCGCCAGCTGCCCCCGATTTAGCGACCCCGATACGCAGTATTTT
TRBV28	-	TRBJ1-5	-	CASRRWEGQPQHF	TGTGCCAGCAGGCGTTGGGAGGGGCAGCCCCAGCATTTT
TRBV10-3	-	TRBJ2-7	once	CAIAGQLSYEQYF	TGTGCCATCGCGGGACAGCTTTCCTACGAGCAGTACTTC
TRBV9	-	TRBJ1-4	few	CASSPRPGEKLFF	TGTGCCAGCAGCCCACGACCAGGGGAAAAACTGTTTTTT
TRBV27	-	TRBJ2-4	-	CASSWGVKNIQYF	TGTGCCAGCAGTTGGGGGGTCAAAAACATTCAGTACTTC
TRBV28	-	TRBJ1-1	-	CASSPPGHKNTEAFF	TGTGCCAGCAGTCCTCCGGGACACAAGAACACTGAAGCTTTCTTT
TRBV5-1	-	TRBJ1-2	-	CASSTVQSNYGYTF	TGCGCCAGCAGCACAGTACAGAGTAACTATGGCTACACCTTC
TRBV11-2	-	TRBJ2-7	-	CASSPRQGFGEQYF	TGTGCCAGCAGCCCCCGGCAGGGCTTTGGGGAGCAGTACTTC
TRBV5-6	-	TRBJ1-2	-	CASSLSGDYGYTF	TGTGCCAGCAGCTTGTCGGGGGACTATGGCTACACCTTC
TRBV4-1	TRBD2	TRBJ2-3	once	CASSHRAGGLAGSDTQYF	TGCGCCAGCAGCCATCGCGCGGGAGGACTAGCGGGATCAGATACGCAGTATTTT
TRBV7-6	-	TRBJ2-7	-	CASSYLNGGYEQYF	TGTGCCAGCAGCTATCTAAACGGAGGTTACGAGCAGTACTTC
TRBV6-1	TRBD1	TRBJ2-6	-	CASIGTGSGANVLTF	TGTGCCAGCATAGGGACAGGGTCCGGGGCCAACGTCCTGACTTTC
TRBV7-2	-	TRBJ2-7	-	CASSSVMLSAEQYF	TGTGCCAGCAGCTCGGTAATGCTGAGCGCCGAGCAGTACTTC
TRBV28	-	TRBJ2-7	-	CASSLRGYEQYF	TGTGCCAGCAGTTTACGAGGGTACGAGCAGTACTTC
TRBV18	-	TRBJ1-5	once	CASSPRAGFVQPQHF	TGTGCCAGCTCACCACGGGCAGGGTTTGTACAGCCCCAGCATTTT
TRBV2	-	TRBJ2-5	-	CASSEEGQGRETQYF	TGTGCCAGCAGTGAAGAGGGGCAGGGTAGGGAGACCCAGTACTTC
TRBV28	-	TRBJ1-6	-	CASSGTGRGYNSPLHF	TGTGCCAGTTCTGGGACGGGACGGGGGTACAATTCACCCCTCCACTTT
TRBV28	-	TRBJ1-1	-	CASSLIYRTNTEAFF	TGTGCCAGCAGTTTAATTTACAGAACGAACACTGAAGCTTTCTTT
TRBV9	TRBD1	TRBJ2-2	-	CASSVGGTAGELFF	TGTGCCAGCAGCGTAGGTGGGACAGCCGGGGAGCTGTTTTTT
TRBV4-2	-	TRBJ2-2	-	CASSPRGSDTGELFF	TGTGCCAGCAGCCCCCGTGGCAGCGACACCGGGGAGCTGTTTTTT